The 13 T cell receptor beta chains below all came from one sample that was sequenced in a study of OX40 agonist ivuxolimab in advanced cancers. TCRdb's copy holds only in-frame clones and misses some; the assay was immunoSEQ multiplex PCR. The table has about 70,000 clones, about 86% seen once. This material consisted of CD4+ or CD8+ T cells sorted from blood, taken in a trial of the OX40 agonist ivuxolimab. The receptors were sampled from an adult with an advanced solid tumor such as melanoma, head and neck, liver or kidney cancer.

The gene calls are TRBV27 and TRBJ1-1; 7 bases line up with TRBD1. This CDR3 comprises 17 residues. In germline, CDR1 is MNHEY, CDR2 SMNVEV (reference sequence). V shed 6 bases, J shed 1 base, and the junction held 14 bases outside the gene matches. CDR3: CASRKLRRQGRNTEAFF. The CDR3 bases are TGTGCCAGCAGGAAGCTACGGCGACAGGGAAGGAACACTGAAGCTTTCTTT.

The chain combines TRBV11-2 with TRBJ2-7; D is uncertain. The V end was cut by 5 bases, the J end by 3 bases, with 17 bases between. From germline, CDR1 is SGHAT and CDR2 FQNNGV. The CDR3 is 15 residues long. The DNA of the CDR3 is TGTGCCAGCAGCCCCCACGCAGACTCCGTCTACGAGCAGTACTTC. This sequence encodes CASSPHADSVYEQYF.

This chain joins TRBV7-2 and TRBJ2-7; 10 nucleotides align to TRBD2. The CDR3 runs to 16 residues. Trimming removed 0 bases from V and 4 bases from J; junction bases left unmatched: 6. CDR1 SGHTA and CDR2 FQGNSA come from the germline V gene. The CDR3 loop is CASSLAPLAGSYEQYF. The CDR3 DNA reads as TGTGCCAGCAGCTTAGCCCCACTAGCGGGGAGTTACGAGCAGTACTTC.

The V and J genes are TRBV19 and TRBJ2-3; D is possibly TRBD1 or TRBD2 (6 bases each). Between the trimmed V and J ends, which lost 5 bases and 9 bases, there was a span of 21 bases. Per germline, CDR1 LNHDA and CDR2 SQIVND (reference sequence). This CDR3 spans 15 amino acids. The CDR3 sequence: CASSFFWQRGDTQYF. CDR3 in DNA: TGTGCCAGTAGTTTCTTTTGGCAAAGGGGGGACACGCAGTATTTT. Combining the CDR3 with reference TRBV19 and TRBJ2-3 gives the whole variable domain DGGITQSPKYLFRKEGQNVTLSCEQNLNHDAMYWYRQDPGQGLRLIYYSQIVNDFQKGDIAEGYSVSREKKESFPLTVTSAQKNPTAFYLCASSFFWQRGDTQYFGPGTRLTVL.

The chain couples TRBV4-2 to TRBJ2-7; 7 nucleotides line up with TRBD1. CDR1 and CDR2 (germline): LGHNA, YNFKEQ. The V segment lost 5 bases and the J segment 5 bases; nucleotides outside the gene matches: 9. This CDR3 region has 14 residues. The chain's CDR3 is CASSLEQGSDEQYF. For the CDR3, the DNA is TGTGCCAGCAGCTTGGAACAGGGGAGCGACGAGCAGTACTTC.

The chain employs TRBV30 and TRBJ1-6; the match to TRBD1 covers 11 bases. The CDR3 runs 13 residues. Trimming cost V 3 bases and J 9 bases; bases outside gene matches: 1. Germline V lookup: CDR1 GTSNPN, CDR2 SVGIG (reference sequence). CDR3 DNA: TGTGCCTGGAGGGACAGGGGGCTTTCACCCCTCCACTTT. Amino acids: CAWRDRGLSPLHF. Drawing the rest from reference TRBV30 and TRBJ1-6, the complete variable domain is SQTIHQWPATLVQPVGSPLSLECTVEGTSNPNLYWYRQAAGRGLQLLFYSVGIGQISSEVPQNLSASRPQDRQFILSSKKLLLSDSGFYLCAWRDRGLSPLHFGNGTRLTVT.

This clone was picked up one time. This chain connects TRBV28 to TRBJ1-5; D ambiguous. The V end was cut by 5 bases, the J end by 7 bases, with 12 bases between. CDR1 is MDHEN and CDR2 is SYDVKM in the germline V gene. The CDR3 extends over 13 amino acids. The CDR3 DNA sequence: TGTGCCAGCAGTAGATTTTCAGGACAGCCCCAGCATTTT. Translation: CASSRFSGQPQHF.

The chain combines TRBV20-1 with TRBJ1-2; D gene ambiguous. The germline V gene encodes CDR1 DFQATT and CDR2 SNEGSKA (reference sequence). This CDR3 comprises 9 residues. Trimming cost V 4 bases and J 3 bases, with 0 bases left between them. CDR3 loop: CSANYGYTF. The CDR3 DNA reads TGCAGTGCTAACTATGGCTACACCTTC.

The rearrangement links TRBV7-2 to TRBJ1-1; 7 bases align to TRBD1. V lost 5 bases, J lost 4 bases, and 10 bases stayed unmatched. The CDR3 has 15 amino acids. CDR1 and CDR2 (germline): SGHTA, FQGNSA. CDR3 sequence: CASSAEGARSTEAFF. CDR3 DNA sequence: TGTGCCAGCAGCGCGGAGGGGGCGCGCAGCACTGAAGCTTTCTTT.

The chain carries TRBV4-1 and TRBJ2-5; 12 bases agree with TRBD2. CDR1 MGHRA and CDR2 YSYEKL come from the germline V gene. V dropped 0 bases and J dropped 5; count of bases not matched to a gene: 10. The CDR3 loop spans 18 amino acids. The CDR3 DNA reads TGCGCCAGCAGCCAAGATGGGGCTAGCGGGAGGGCCTGGGAGACCCAGTACTTC. This translates into CASSQDGASGRAWETQYF.

This clone appeared once. V usage is TRBV7-2 and J usage is TRBJ2-2; D gene uncertain. Trimming took 0 bases from V and 4 from J, leaving 3 bases between them. This CDR3 region has 13 residues. Germline assignment: CDR1 SGHTA and CDR2 FQGNSA. CDR3 nucleotides: TGTGCCAGCAGCTTAGCGGCCACCGGGGAGCTGTTTTTT. This codes for CASSLAATGELFF. Together with reference TRBV7-2 and TRBJ2-2, the CDR3 gives the full variable domain: GAGVSQSPSNKVTEKGKDVELRCDPISGHTALYWYRQSLGQGLEFLIYFQGNSAPDKSGLPSDRFSAERTGGSVSTLTIQRTQQEDSAVYLCASSLAATGELFFGEGSRLTVL.

The chain has TRBV5-5 and TRBJ2-3, with TRBD2 matching over 7 bases. Germline lookup yields CDR1 SGHKS and CDR2 YYEKEE (reference sequence). The CDR3 runs 15 residues. Trimming at V came to 0 bases and at J to 4 bases, leaving 5 bases not matched to a gene. DNA of the CDR3: TGTGCCAGCAGCTTGGATGGCGGGAGCGCAGATACGCAGTATTTT. This translates into CASSLDGGSADTQYF.

This chain connects TRBV30 to TRBJ1-1, with D uncertain. This CDR3 is built from 14 residues. Trimming stripped 2 bases from V and 1 base from J, with 11 bases between. CDR1 is GTSNPN and CDR2 is SVGIG in the germline V gene (reference sequence). The CDR3 loop is CAWSFSMTNTEAFF. CDR3 nucleotide sequence: TGTGCCTGGAGTTTTAGTATGACGAACACTGAAGCTTTCTTT.